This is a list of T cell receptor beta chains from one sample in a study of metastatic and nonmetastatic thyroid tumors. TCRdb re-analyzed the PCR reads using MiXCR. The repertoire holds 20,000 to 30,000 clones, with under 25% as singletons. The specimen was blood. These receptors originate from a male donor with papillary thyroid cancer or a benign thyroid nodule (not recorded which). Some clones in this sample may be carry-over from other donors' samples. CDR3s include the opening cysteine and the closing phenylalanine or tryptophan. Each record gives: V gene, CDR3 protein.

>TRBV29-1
CSVQRYNEQFF
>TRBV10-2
CASSTGLYNEQFF
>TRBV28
CASSFRAFGSNVLTF
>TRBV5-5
CASSLGVGSANQPQHF
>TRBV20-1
CSTLGWGGSTDTQYF
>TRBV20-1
CGANGQGRGTQYF
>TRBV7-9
CASSLGDSYTGELFF
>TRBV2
CASSVSGQVSDEQYF
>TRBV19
CASSNKYEQYF
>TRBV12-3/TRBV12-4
CASSRNTEFFF
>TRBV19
CASSSTGLSNQPQHF
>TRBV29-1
CSAIGTAYGYTF
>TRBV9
CARRDGQGLNSPLHF
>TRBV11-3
CASSPRQGATDTQYF
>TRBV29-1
CSVEGGDYNEQFF
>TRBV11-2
CASREQLAGPQETQYF
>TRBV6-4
CASSQGAGGVYGYTF
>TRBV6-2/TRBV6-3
CASSSSGGSYEQYF
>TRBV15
CATSQGEDSPYEQYF
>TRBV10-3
CAINVSGANVLTF
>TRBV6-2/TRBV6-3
CASSFVQDPYNTEAFF
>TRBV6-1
CASGPEGNYGYTF
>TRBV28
CASRWGRGGTDTQYF
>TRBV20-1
CSATATNTGGLFF
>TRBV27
CASSGHGVSYEQYF
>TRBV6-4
CASSDADSSSYEQYF
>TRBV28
CASSSSVLVGYEQYF
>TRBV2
CASSTGAGTEAFF
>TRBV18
CASSPGIGNEQYF
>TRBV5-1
CASSLVRTGGNKDEQFF
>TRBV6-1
CASSSPRYTEAFF